Sequencing of this T cell receptor beta chain was carried out in a study of shared clonotypes between healthy human individuals. The germline V gene has CDR1 SGHTS and CDR2 YDEGEE. V was clipped by 3 bases and J by 2 bases; unmatched bases: 11. The CDR3 totals 16 residues. Sequenced by immunoSEQ multiplex PCR; TCRdb stores in-frame clones only, minus some. The repertoire consists of approximately 1,500,000 clones, with approximately 97% occurring once and the leading ten covering about 1.2%. This chain links TRBV5-8 with TRBJ2-7, with 7 nucleotides matching TRBD2. The specimen was naive CD4+ T cells sorted from blood. The subset is: CD45RA+ positively selected. This clonotype was sampled from a man aged 30 to 45 in good health. CDR3 coding DNA: TGTGCCAGCAGCTCCCTTCGGCGCGGGGGAACCTACGAGCAGTACTTC. As protein: CASSSLRRGGTYEQYF.